This T cell receptor (beta chain) appears in the sequencing data of a study of tumor-infiltrating lymphocytes in primary liver carcinoma. Study overall: Aged between 30 and 69 years, the patients were men and women.

Findings and limits, study-wide: Tumor tissue displayed a significantly greater top-250-clone fraction than blood (p = 0.039).

For blood RNA, unsorted whole blood served as the source, and germline DNA was extracted too. Details on this clonotype: Its antigen is not identified. One end of the junction is discordant with germline, which a read error may explain.

Constant-region priming of around 490 ng total RNA yielded TCR beta cDNA. Amplification in three nested multiplex PCR rounds with slightly modified ARM-PCR gave rise to TCR beta libraries. The first two PCR rounds used TRBV1-TRBV30 primers with a Cbeta primer, roughly 10 cycles each. TCRdb processed the multiplex PCR reads anew with MiXCR; each CDR3 protein has one entry. Seen here are about 330,000 distinct CDR3 sequences, roughly 61% observed once, and the top ten hold roughly 6%. Germline V CDR1 and CDR2: SGHAT, FQNNGV. The CDR3 sequence is 12 residues long. Sequencing input: peripheral blood. This sequence originates from a man aged 35-49 years with primary liver carcinoma and hepatitis B virus infection. V usage is TRBV11-2 and J usage is TRBJ2-7; D not certain. This chain's CDR3 is CTSSSQTHDQYF. In DNA, the CDR3 is TGTACCAGCAGCTCCCAAACCCACGACCAGTACTTC.